This T cell receptor (beta chain) derives from a study of blood T cell repertoires in COVID-19 (TCRdb year 2020). Context from the whole study: Collaborator samples came from the United States, Italy and Spain and covered acute and convalescent phases of COVID-19. The prospective study material was composed of cDNA or gDNA derived from T cells, B-cell-depleted T cells, or PBMCs. Subjects who had been exposed to COVID-19, were actively infected with it, or had recovered from it provided the deeply sampled blood TCRbeta repertoires that made up the dataset. A freely available public database, intended as a resource for researchers studying the immune response to SARS-CoV-2, is where the repertoires were released. The samples were drawn from the first 160 participants of the ongoing ImmuneRACE study and from more than 1,000 subjects provided by 6 global collaborators. A de-identified subject ID, COVID-19 status, age in years and sex were almost always included in the sample metadata. HLA class I and class II types, where available, came from metadata supplied by the sample provider rather than from assay-based typing.

TCRbeta CDR3 regions were amplified from genomic DNA using the immunoSEQ Assay, a bias-controlled multiplex PCR. Per the original workflow: Nucleated cell counts per sample were estimated from amplification of reference gene primers within the assay. Sequence reads were collapsed and filtered to measure the absolute abundance of every unique TCRbeta CDR3 rearrangement. For each sample, productive Simpson clonality was calculated as the square root of Simpson's diversity index over productive rearrangements. TCRdb retrieved this table from immuneACCESS and kept in-frame rearrangements only. Not all clones are present; in checked studies, unresolved V genes account for under half, and no reason is known for the remainder. The DNA gave D and trimming, while V, J and clone size come from that table. The table for this sample lists 90,000 to 120,000 clones; about 80% of them were counted only once. 4% to 4.5% of the sample is in the top ten clones.

Worth noting for this clone: The target of this receptor is not known. No much larger clone is present one base from it, and per-base qualities are unavailable.

CDR1 and CDR2, looked up from the germline V gene (reference sequence), are LNHDA and SQIVND. Between the V and J ends, shortened by 5 bases and 3 bases respectively, the junction contains 20 bases. The CDR3 spans 16 residues, from the cysteine through the phenylalanine. Kept here is only the CDR3 DNA, which spans 48 bases and is read in frame from base 1. The research as a whole found: The amount of clinical and demographic metadata varied by source and participant and was provided uncurated.

Collaborating institutions collected whole blood in K2EDTA tubes following their own protocols. For TCRbeta analysis, collaborator samples were shipped as frozen whole blood, as isolated PBMCs, or as DNA extracted from either sample type. Material: peripheral blood. This TCR was recovered from an older man with acute or convalescent COVID-19. This chain is built from TRBV19 and TRBJ2-7; the D gene is not confidently resolved. The DNA sequence is TGTGCCAGTAGTTCCCGGTTGCAGGCCACTTTCTACGAGCAGTACTTC. Its coded protein is CASSSRLQATFYEQYF.